This T cell receptor (beta chain) came from a study of blood T cell repertoires in COVID-19. Study details: Sources were T cells, B-cell-depleted T cells, or PBMCs; the material itself was cDNA or gDNA.

Assay used: immunoSEQ multiplex PCR; TCRdb lists only in-frame clones, some missing. Of 350,000 to 400,000 clones listed, about 88% are singletons. The CDR3 runs 16 residues. Germline trimming cut 4 bases from V and 6 bases from J; bases unmatched to any gene: 14. Germline V gene data show CDR1 as KGHSH and CDR2 as LQKENI. Cohort 3 recovery required two negative PCRs, clearance, or symptom resolution. The gene calls are TRBV18 and TRBJ2-7; TRBD2 aligns across 8 bases. This clonotype was obtained from a woman under 30 who had recovered from COVID-19. The sample taken for sequencing was PBMCs or T cells enriched from blood (not recorded which). DNA for the CDR3: TGTGCCAGCTCACTACCGGGCGGGGGGCCCTCCCGCGAGCAGTACTTC. It translates to CASSLPGGGPSREQYF.